Reported below is one T cell receptor (beta chain). The germline CDR1 and CDR2 sequences are MGHRA and YSYEKL. This CDR3 comprises 15 residues. The V end was cut by 1 base, the J end by 7 bases, with 14 bases between. This entry comes from a study of blood T cell repertoires in COVID-19. Study-level background: The study drew acute and convalescent COVID-19 samples from the United States, Italy and Spain. T cells, B-cell-depleted T cells, or PBMCs supplied cDNA or gDNA.

Original data processing: Amplifying reference gene primers gave estimates of nucleated cell counts. Repertoires were generated with immunoSEQ multiplex PCR, while TCRdb's copy carries only in-frame clones and drops some. V, J and clone size were drawn from that table, and D and trimming were deduced from the DNA. Found here are about 230,000 clones, roughly 84% of them singletons; the top ten hold roughly 7.4%. The sequence derives from a woman aged 45-65 years with acute or convalescent COVID-19. V is TRBV4-1 and J is TRBJ1-5; the D gene is possibly TRBD1 (6 bases). The sample taken for sequencing was peripheral blood. CDR3: CASSQVSGVGQPQHF. The CDR3 DNA sequence: TGCGCCAGCAGCCAAGTTTCAGGGGTCGGACAGCCCCAGCATTTT.